Listed below are T cell receptor beta chains from one sample, sequenced in a study of follicular helper T cells after annual influenza vaccination. Clones were sequenced by immunoSEQ multiplex PCR, and TCRdb holds only the in-frame ones, with some missing. The sample includes around 5,600 clones, around four fifths seen only once; the top ten take about 0.71%. The sample consisted of CXCR5- memory CD4+ T cells sorted from blood, taken on the day of influenza vaccination. The source of these receptors is an adult who received the influenza vaccine. CDR3s include the opening cysteine and the closing phenylalanine or tryptophan. Part of the rows lack a size; the others show once, few, many or a class for expanded clones.

v_gene	j_gene	abundance	CDR3aa
TRBV5-8	TRBJ1-1	.	CASGPLSHRGNPKAFF
TRBV5-1	TRBJ2-7	.	CASSSGEGLLFYEQYF
TRBV19	TRBJ1-5	.	CASRSREQPQHF
TRBV19	TRBJ1-2	.	CASSPKGVRLPRDYGYTF
TRBV7-9	TRBJ1-6	.	CASSLGLGISLHF
TRBV11-2	TRBJ1-4	.	CASSLGITNEKLFF
TRBV6-1	TRBJ1-1	once	CASSGQGVANTEAFF
TRBV11-3	TRBJ2-3	.	CASTMGGSATQYF
TRBV5-1	TRBJ1-3	.	CASSLEAAVSNTIYF
TRBV23-1	TRBJ2-7	.	CASSRSGYEQYF
TRBV4-2	TRBJ1-1	.	CASSPLGQQNTEAFF
TRBV5-1	TRBJ2-2	.	CASSLAGQGTGELFF
TRBV7-2	TRBJ2-5	.	CASTDRFGTQYF
TRBV11-2	TRBJ2-3	.	CASSPTGGIRDTQYF
TRBV14	TRBJ2-7	few	CASRGQGLYEQYF
TRBV2	TRBJ1-6	few	CASMAQGNSPLHF
TRBV28	TRBJ2-4	.	CASSNFALGMNIQYF
TRBV7-6	TRBJ2-2	.	CASSFSLGTSGRAPAGELFF
TRBV11-2	TRBJ1-1	few	CASSLDRGGVAFF
TRBV5-4	TRBJ1-1	.	CASSLGTTGLGTEAFF
TRBV6-1	TRBJ1-5	.	CASSGTSSISNQPQHF
TRBV7-8	TRBJ1-2	few	CASSLDSRGGIGGYTF
TRBV7-2	TRBJ2-5	.	CASSIRGGAQETQYF
TRBV19	TRBJ1-1	.	CASSLAGIAEAFF
TRBV5-1	TRBJ2-3	.	CASSWKDTQYF
TRBV6-1	TRBJ2-6	.	CASILNNAGANVLTF
TRBV2	TRBJ2-5	.	CASSALAGGLETQYF
TRBV11-1	TRBJ1-1	.	CASSISGQRNTEAFF
TRBV15	TRBJ1-5	once	CATSREAGGYSNQPQHF
TRBV4-2	TRBJ2-7	.	CASSQAGTETYEQYF
TRBV30	TRBJ1-5	few	CAWSVHSNQPQHF
TRBV27	TRBJ2-7	.	CASSQEPPGPAYEQYF
TRBV4-1	TRBJ2-1	.	CASSQEETRGYNEQFF
TRBV5-1	TRBJ1-1	.	CASSWGSSRGTEAFF
TRBV18	TRBJ1-4	.	CASSLGTSSNEKLFF
TRBV9	TRBJ2-1	.	CASSSRRRPIYNEQFF
TRBV19	TRBJ2-3	.	CASGSSASTDTQYF
TRBV5-4	TRBJ2-3	.	CASSLVAGGWDTQYF
TRBV11-2	TRBJ2-1	.	CASSPPSEEQFF
TRBV7-9	TRBJ2-3	once	CASSLERDTQYF
TRBV30	TRBJ2-6	.	CAWRGYRANVLTF
TRBV5-1	TRBJ2-2	.	CASSGLGVFAGELFF
TRBV19	TRBJ2-1	.	CASSQLAGGSEQFF
TRBV5-5	TRBJ2-1	.	CASSFGSTSYNEQFF
TRBV5-1	TRBJ2-2	.	CASSFGGATGELFF
TRBV29-1	TRBJ1-4	.	CSVVWGNWATNEKLFF
TRBV11-2	TRBJ1-2	few	CASSPSGGAVYGYTF
TRBV30	TRBJ2-7	.	CAWRKGLGLADPSSYEQYF
TRBV6-5	TRBJ2-5	.	CASSAGGETQYF
TRBV9	TRBJ1-5	.	CASRIRRDREDPQHF
TRBV18	TRBJ1-2	.	CASSPGGGQPNYGYTF
TRBV2	TRBJ2-7	.	CASSNSGLSYEQYF
TRBV9	TRBJ2-1	.	CASSDPRYEQFF
TRBV6-1	TRBJ1-2	.	CATGDRYYGYTF
TRBV29-1	TRBJ1-2	.	CSVTGTGGNYGYTF
TRBV25-1	TRBJ1-1	.	CASISNLGAFF
TRBV4-2	TRBJ2-5	few	CASRGTSGMGETQYF
TRBV7-7	TRBJ2-3	.	CASSLGTGTTDTQYF
TRBV2	TRBJ2-1	once	CASLGEGGEVTYNEQFF